This T cell receptor (beta chain) was sequenced during a study of blood T cell repertoires in COVID-19. On the study more broadly: Italy, Spain and the United States were the sources of the convalescent and acute COVID-19 samples. T cells, B-cell-depleted T cells, or PBMCs supplied cDNA or gDNA.

In the authors' methods: Scientists estimated how many nucleated cells there were by amplifying reference gene primers. Profiled with immunoSEQ multiplex PCR; TCRdb holds only in-frame clones, not every one. The DNA was the basis for D and trimming; V, J and clone size are from that table. The sample has 150,000 to 200,000 clones, around 86% seen once. Sequencing was done on a sample of peripheral blood. This receptor was obtained from an elderly woman in a cohort sampled during active or convalescent COVID-19.

The chain's CDR3 is CASRPGQGPEKLFF. The CDR3 coding sequence is TGTGCCAGCAGGCCGGGACAGGGTCCTGAAAAACTGTTTTTT. This chain connects TRBV6-5 to TRBJ1-4, with 9 nucleotides matching TRBD1. V dropped 6 bases and J dropped 7; count of bases not matched to a gene: 6. Per the germline V gene, CDR1 is MNHEY and CDR2 is SVGAGI. This CDR3 region has 14 residues.